This TCR beta chain originates from a study of blood T cell repertoires in COVID-19. On the study more broadly: The origin of the acute and convalescent COVID-19 samples was the United States, Italy and Spain.

This table comes from immunoSEQ multiplex PCR, and its TCRdb copy is limited to in-frame clones, with some not included. The sample has 400,000 to 450,000 clones, 85% to 90% seen once. The CDR3 consists of 15 residues. The germline V gene has CDR1 SNHLY and CDR2 FYNNEI. V lost 5 bases and J 4 bases, leaving 15 bases between the germline ends. Sequencing was done on a sample of PBMCs or T cells enriched from blood (not recorded which). The chain couples TRBV2 to TRBJ2-1; D is perhaps TRBD1 (6 bases). The TCR comes from a man in his thirties or forties who had recovered from COVID-19. The chain's CDR3 is CASSLQGVDYNEQFF. In DNA, the CDR3 is TGTGCCAGCAGTCTACAGGGTGTTGATTACAATGAGCAGTTCTTC.